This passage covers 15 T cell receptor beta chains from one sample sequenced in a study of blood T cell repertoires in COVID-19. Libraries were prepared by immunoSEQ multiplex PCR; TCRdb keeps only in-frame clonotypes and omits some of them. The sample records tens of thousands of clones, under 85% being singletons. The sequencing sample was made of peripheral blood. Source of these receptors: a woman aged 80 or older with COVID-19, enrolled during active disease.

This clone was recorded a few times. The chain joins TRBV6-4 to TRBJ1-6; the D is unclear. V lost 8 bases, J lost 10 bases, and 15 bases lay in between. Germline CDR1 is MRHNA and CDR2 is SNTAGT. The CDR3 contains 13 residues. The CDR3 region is CASAQEVGSPLHF. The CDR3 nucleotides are TGTGCCAGCGCCCAGGAGGTCGGCTCACCCCTCCACTTT.

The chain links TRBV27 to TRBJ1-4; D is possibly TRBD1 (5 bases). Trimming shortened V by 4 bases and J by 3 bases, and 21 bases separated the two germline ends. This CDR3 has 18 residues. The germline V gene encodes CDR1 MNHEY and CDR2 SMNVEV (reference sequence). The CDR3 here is CASSSRGRARGSNEKLFF. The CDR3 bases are TGTGCCAGCAGTTCACGCGGGAGAGCCCGGGGGTCTAATGAAAAACTGTTTTTT. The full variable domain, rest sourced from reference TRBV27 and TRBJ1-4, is EAQVTQNPRYLITVTGKKLTVTCSQNMNHEYMSWYRQDPGLGLRQIYYSMNVEVTDKGDVPEGYKVSRKEKRNFPLILESPSPNQTSLYFCASSSRGRARGSNEKLFFGSGTQLSVL.

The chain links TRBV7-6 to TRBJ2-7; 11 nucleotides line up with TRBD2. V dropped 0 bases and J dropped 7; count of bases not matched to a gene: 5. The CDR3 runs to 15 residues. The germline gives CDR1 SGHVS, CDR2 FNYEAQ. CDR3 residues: CASSLASGRALEQYF. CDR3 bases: TGTGCCAGCAGCTTAGCTAGCGGGAGGGCCCTTGAGCAGTACTTC. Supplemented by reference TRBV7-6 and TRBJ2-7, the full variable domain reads GAGVSQSPRYKVTKRGQDVALRCDPISGHVSLYWYRQALGQGPEFLTYFNYEAQQDKSGLPNDRFSAERPEGSISTLTIQRTEQRDSAMYRCASSLASGRALEQYFGPGTRLTVT.

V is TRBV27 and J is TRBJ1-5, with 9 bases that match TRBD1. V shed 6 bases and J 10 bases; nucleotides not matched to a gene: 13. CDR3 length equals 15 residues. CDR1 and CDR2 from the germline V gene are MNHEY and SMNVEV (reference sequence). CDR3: CASSPSLGQGLPQHF. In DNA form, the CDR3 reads TGTGCCAGCAGCCCAAGCCTGGGACAGGGTTTACCCCAGCATTTT.

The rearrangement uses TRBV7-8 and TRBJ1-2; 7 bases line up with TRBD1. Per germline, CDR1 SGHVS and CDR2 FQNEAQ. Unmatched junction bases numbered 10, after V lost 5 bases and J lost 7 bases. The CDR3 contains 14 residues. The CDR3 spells CASSQGGTFSGYTF. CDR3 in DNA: TGTGCCAGCAGCCAGGGGGGGACATTCTCTGGCTACACCTTC.

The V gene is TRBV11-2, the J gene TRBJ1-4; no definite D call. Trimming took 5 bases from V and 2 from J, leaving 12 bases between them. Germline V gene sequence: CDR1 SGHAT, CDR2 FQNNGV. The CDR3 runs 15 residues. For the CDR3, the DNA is TGTGCCAGCAGCGCCGGCAGCGGGACTAATGAAAAACTGTTTTTT. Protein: CASSAGSGTNEKLFF.

The CDR3 loop reads CASTQDSYEKLFF. The CDR3 DNA sequence: TGTGCCAGCACCCAGGACAGTTACGAAAAACTGTTTTTT. V gene TRBV12-3 or TRBV12-4 combines with J gene TRBJ1-4; the D gene is possibly TRBD1 (6 bases). V gave up 7 bases and J gave up 8 bases, with 14 bases separating them. CDR3 length: 13 residues.

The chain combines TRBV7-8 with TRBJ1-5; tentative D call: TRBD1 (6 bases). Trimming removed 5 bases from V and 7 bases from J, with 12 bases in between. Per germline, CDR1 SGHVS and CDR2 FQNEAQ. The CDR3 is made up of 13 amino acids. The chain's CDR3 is CASSIWTEQPQHF. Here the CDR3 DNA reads TGTGCCAGCAGCATATGGACAGAGCAGCCCCAGCATTTT.

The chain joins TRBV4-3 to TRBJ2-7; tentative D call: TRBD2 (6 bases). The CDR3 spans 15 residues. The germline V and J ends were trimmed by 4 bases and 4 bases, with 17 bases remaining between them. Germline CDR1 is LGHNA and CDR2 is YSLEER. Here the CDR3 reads CASSPIAAGMYEQYF. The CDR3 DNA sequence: TGCGCCAGCAGCCCCATTGCGGCGGGGATGTACGAGCAGTACTTC.

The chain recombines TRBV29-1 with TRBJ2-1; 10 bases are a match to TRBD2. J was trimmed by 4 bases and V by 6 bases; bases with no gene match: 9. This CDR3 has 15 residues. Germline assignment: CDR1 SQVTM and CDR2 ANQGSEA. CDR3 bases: TGCAGCGTCGAGCAGGCTAGCGGGGGTTACAATGAGCAGTTCTTC. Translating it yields CSVEQASGGYNEQFF.

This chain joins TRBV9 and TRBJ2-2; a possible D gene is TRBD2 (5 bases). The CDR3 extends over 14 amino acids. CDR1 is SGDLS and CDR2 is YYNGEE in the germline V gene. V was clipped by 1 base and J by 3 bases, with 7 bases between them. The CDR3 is CASSVRGYTGELFF. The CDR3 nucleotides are TGTGCCAGCAGCGTACGAGGGTACACCGGGGAGCTGTTTTTT.

CDR3 region: CASSPKWTGEAFF. CDR3 DNA: TGTGCCAGCAGTCCAAAATGGACTGGAGAAGCTTTCTTT. The rearrangement links TRBV6-6 to TRBJ1-1; no reliable D call. The CDR3 totals 13 residues. The germline V gene encodes CDR1 MNHNY and CDR2 SVGAGI (reference sequence). V dropped 5 bases and J dropped 8 bases, with 15 bases sitting between them.

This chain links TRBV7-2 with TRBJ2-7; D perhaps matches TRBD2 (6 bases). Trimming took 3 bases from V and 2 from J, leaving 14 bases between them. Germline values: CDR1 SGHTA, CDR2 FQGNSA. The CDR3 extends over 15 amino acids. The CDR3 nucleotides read TGTGCCAGCAGCTTTTTAGCGGCCCTCCCCTACGAGCAGTACTTC. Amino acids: CASSFLAALPYEQYF.

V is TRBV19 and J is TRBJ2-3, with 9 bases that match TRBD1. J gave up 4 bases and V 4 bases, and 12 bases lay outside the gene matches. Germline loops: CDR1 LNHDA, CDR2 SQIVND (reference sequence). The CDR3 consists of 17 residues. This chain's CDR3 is CASSKQGQGLLADTQYF. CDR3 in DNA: TGTGCCAGTAGTAAACAGGGACAGGGATTGTTGGCAGATACGCAGTATTTT.

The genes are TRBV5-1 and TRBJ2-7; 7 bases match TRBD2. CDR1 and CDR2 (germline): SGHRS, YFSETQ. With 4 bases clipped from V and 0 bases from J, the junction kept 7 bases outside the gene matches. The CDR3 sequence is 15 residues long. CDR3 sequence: CASSRTGGISYEQYF. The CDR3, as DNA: TGCGCCAGCAGCCGTACCGGGGGGATCTCCTACGAGCAGTACTTC.